The rows below give T cell receptor beta chains drawn from one sample of a study of CD8 T cells in ankylosing spondylitis. From the 5' RACE reads, TCRdb called clonotypes with MiXCR, one entry per CDR3 protein. Of approximately 110,000 distinct CDR3 sequences in the sample, about 25% were seen once. Specimen: synovial fluid, either unsorted or a sorted T cell fraction (not recorded which). The receptors stem from a male donor with ankylosing spondylitis. Each CDR3 is given with its conserved first and last residue. The D gene is left open where the match is weak. Only part of the rows carry a size: once, few, many, or a class if the clone is expanded.

D: .
J: TRBJ1-1
size: few
V: TRBV3-1
CDR3: CASSQKGPEVTEAFF
DNA: TGTGCCAGCAGCCAAAAAGGGCCGGAGGTCACTGAAGCTTTCTTT

D: .
J: TRBJ2-1
size: .
V: TRBV7-2
CDR3: CASSLTGTRSYNEQFF
DNA: TGTGCCAGCAGCTTAACCGGGACCCGGTCCTACAATGAGCAGTTCTTC

D: .
J: TRBJ2-3
size: .
V: TRBV7-2
CDR3: CASSYGTGRGSTDTQYF
DNA: TGTGCCAGCAGCTACGGAACGGGGCGGGGTAGCACAGATACGCAGTATTTT

D: .
J: TRBJ1-4
size: many
V: TRBV2
CDR3: CASSPTARGEKLFF
DNA: TGTGCCAGCAGTCCGACAGCGCGGGGTGAAAAACTGTTTTTT

D: .
J: TRBJ1-5
size: few
V: TRBV12-3/TRBV12-4
CDR3: CASSPRISNQPQHF
DNA: TGTGCCAGCAGTCCACGGATTAGCAATCAGCCCCAGCATTTT

D: TRBD2
J: TRBJ2-1
size: .
V: TRBV7-9
CDR3: CASSSLASGIYNEQFF
DNA: TGTGCCAGCAGCTCCTTAGCAAGCGGGATATACAATGAGCAGTTCTTC

D: .
J: TRBJ1-5
size: .
V: TRBV7-9
CDR3: CASSLEYEYQPQHF
DNA: TGTGCCAGCAGCTTAGAGTACGAGTATCAGCCCCAGCATTTT

D: TRBD1
J: TRBJ2-7
size: .
V: TRBV28
CDR3: CASSPGTGYYEQYF
DNA: TGTGCCAGCAGTCCCGGGACAGGGTACTACGAGCAGTACTTC

D: TRBD2
J: TRBJ2-1
size: .
V: TRBV20-1
CDR3: CSAHGSGASVNEQFF
DNA: TGCAGTGCGCATGGGAGCGGGGCCAGTGTGAATGAGCAGTTCTTC

D: .
J: TRBJ2-4
size: few
V: TRBV5-1
CDR3: CASSLGSGERRYF
DNA: TGCGCCAGCAGCCTGGGGTCGGGAGAGAGGAGGTACTTC

D: TRBD2
J: TRBJ2-1
size: .
V: TRBV5-1
CDR3: CASSELAGDGEQFF
DNA: TGCGCCAGCAGCGAGTTAGCGGGAGACGGGGAGCAGTTCTTC

D: .
J: TRBJ1-4
size: few
V: TRBV3-1
CDR3: CASSQLGGALREKLFF
DNA: TGTGCCAGCAGCCAGTTGGGGGGGGCACTTCGTGAAAAACTGTTTTTT

D: .
J: TRBJ1-2
size: few
V: TRBV12-3/TRBV12-4
CDR3: CASSFNYGYTF
DNA: TGTGCCAGCAGTTTTAACTATGGCTACACCTTC

D: TRBD2
J: TRBJ2-5
size: .
V: TRBV5-1
CDR3: CASNRGVAGDPETQYF
DNA: TGCGCCAGCAACCGCGGGGTGGCGGGAGATCCAGAGACCCAGTACTTC